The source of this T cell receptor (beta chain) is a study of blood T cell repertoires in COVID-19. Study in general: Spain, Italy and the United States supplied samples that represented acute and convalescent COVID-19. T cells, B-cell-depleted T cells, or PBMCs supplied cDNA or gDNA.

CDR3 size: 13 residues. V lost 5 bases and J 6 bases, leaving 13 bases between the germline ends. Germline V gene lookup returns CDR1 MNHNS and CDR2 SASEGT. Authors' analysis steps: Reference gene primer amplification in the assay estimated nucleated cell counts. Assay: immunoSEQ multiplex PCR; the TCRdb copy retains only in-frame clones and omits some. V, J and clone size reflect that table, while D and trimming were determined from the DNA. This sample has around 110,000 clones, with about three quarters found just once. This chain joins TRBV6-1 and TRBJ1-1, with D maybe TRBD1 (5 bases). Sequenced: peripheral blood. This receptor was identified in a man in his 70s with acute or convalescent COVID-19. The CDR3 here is CASSLGGWAEAFF. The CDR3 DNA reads TGTGCCAGCAGTTTGGGGGGATGGGCTGAAGCTTTCTTT.